This T cell receptor (beta chain) stems from a study of somatic mutations in cytotoxic T cells in rheumatoid arthritis. The CDR3 runs 16 residues. CDR1 is LNHNV, CDR2 YYDKDF, per germline (reference sequence). With 5 bases clipped from V and 0 bases from J, the junction kept 3 bases outside the gene matches. Regarding this clone: What it recognizes is unknown.

The study's findings and limits: Antigen specificity of the expanded CD8+ clones was not determined.

Positive magnetic bead selection was used to isolate CD4+ and CD8+ cells; purity was checked by flow cytometry. Measured with immunoSEQ multiplex PCR; TCRdb has only the in-frame clones, and not every one. The sample lists over 15,000 clones, approximately 71% occurring once. This TCR was recovered from an adult with rheumatoid arthritis. The chain uses TRBV15 and TRBJ2-7, with 14 bases matching TRBD2. The sample was CD8+ T cells sorted from blood. The CDR3 spells CATSGGLAGVSYEQYF. CDR3 sequence (DNA): TGTGCCACCAGCGGGGGACTAGCGGGGGTCTCCTACGAGCAGTACTTC.